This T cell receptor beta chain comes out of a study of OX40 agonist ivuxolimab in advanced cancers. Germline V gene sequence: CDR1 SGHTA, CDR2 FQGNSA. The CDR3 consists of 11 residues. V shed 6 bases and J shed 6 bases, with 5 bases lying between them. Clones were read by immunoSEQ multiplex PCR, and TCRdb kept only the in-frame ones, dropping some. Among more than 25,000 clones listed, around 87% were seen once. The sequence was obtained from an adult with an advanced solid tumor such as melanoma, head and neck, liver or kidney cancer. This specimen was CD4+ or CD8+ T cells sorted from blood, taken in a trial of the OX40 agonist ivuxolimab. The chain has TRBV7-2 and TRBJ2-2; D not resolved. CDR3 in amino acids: CASRVAGELFF. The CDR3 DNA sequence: TGTGCCAGCAGGGTGGCCGGGGAGCTGTTTTTT.